This T cell receptor (beta chain) stems from a study of beta chain features in type 1 diabetes. Study outcomes and limitations: VDJ junctions from patients with type 1 diabetes contained fewer insertions and more deletions.

This clone was seen many times. Antigen: not known. The authors obtained over 95% purity in all sorted populations. Expressed TCRB transcripts were sequenced after all isolated RNA was converted to cDNA. Produced via immunoSEQ multiplex PCR; TCRdb's table is partial and in-frame only. Among roughly 500,000 clones listed, roughly an eighth were seen once. The TCR originated in a woman younger than 30 in good health. The sample taken for sequencing was naive CD4+ T cells from blood.

The CDR3 protein is CSVYRAMNTEAFF. The CDR3 DNA follows: TGCAGCGTTTACAGGGCCATGAACACTGAAGCTTTCTTT. The chain employs TRBV29-1 and TRBJ1-1, with TRBD1 as a possible D gene (6 bases). The germline V gene has CDR1 SQVTM and CDR2 ANQGSEA. The length of the CDR3 is 13 residues. V was cut by 5 bases and J by 0 bases, with 10 bases left in between.